These T cell receptor beta chains were read from a single sample in a study of cytomegalovirus exposure and HLA in healthy donors. Assay used: immunoSEQ multiplex PCR; TCRdb lists only in-frame clones, some missing. The table lists tens of thousands of clones, just over 70% of them singletons. The source material was PBMCs. The receptors stem from a man between 60 and 70 years old in good health and CMV-seropositive. Each CDR3 is given with its conserved first and last residue. The D gene is left open where the match is weak. A clone size is listed for some rows: how often the clone was seen (once, few, many), or a class if it is expanded.

>TRBJ1-1|.|.|TRBV4-1
CASSQPEQGNTEAFF
TGCGCCAGCAGCCAACCGGAACAGGGGAACACTGAAGCTTTCTTT
>TRBJ2-5|TRBD2|.|TRBV5-1
CASSSAGRQETQYF
TGCGCCAGCAGCTCAGCGGGAAGACAAGAGACCCAGTACTTC
>TRBJ1-2|.|.|TRBV28
CASSFNPQGLYGYTF
TGTGCCAGCAGTTTTAACCCGCAGGGTCTCTATGGCTACACCTTC
>TRBJ2-3|.|.|TRBV2
CASLQGKDTQYF
TGTGCCAGCTTACAGGGAAAAGATACGCAGTATTTT
>TRBJ2-5|TRBD2|.|TRBV6-6
CASRLSGGGQETQYF
TGTGCCAGCAGGTTAAGCGGGGGGGGGCAAGAGACCCAGTACTTC
>TRBJ1-1|.|.|TRBV6-5
CASSYDHGGTGGAFF
TGTGCCAGCAGTTACGATCACGGGGGGACGGGAGGAGCTTTCTTT
>TRBJ2-7|.|.|TRBV9
CASSVADSRQYF
TGTGCCAGCAGCGTAGCGGACTCACGGCAGTACTTC
>TRBJ2-2|TRBD2|.|TRBV27
CAVAGSNTGELFF
TGTGCCGTAGCGGGATCGAACACCGGGGAGCTGTTTTTT
>TRBJ1-6|TRBD1|few|TRBV7-9
CASSSPLGQATYNSPLHF
TGTGCCAGCAGCTCCCCCCTAGGACAGGCTACTTATAATTCACCCCTCCACTTT
>TRBJ2-1|TRBD2|.|TRBV7-9
CASSNLAGGPYNEQFF
TGTGCCAGCAGCAATCTAGCGGGAGGGCCTTACAATGAGCAGTTCTTC
>TRBJ2-1|TRBD2|.|TRBV19
CASSIEGLADYNEQFF
TGTGCCAGTAGTATAGAAGGGCTAGCGGATTACAATGAGCAGTTCTTC
>TRBJ2-3|.|.|TRBV5-6
CASSLAGTSTDTQYF
TGTGCCAGCAGCCTCGCCGGGACTAGCACAGATACGCAGTATTTT
>TRBJ1-1|.|.|TRBV5-5
CASSLIWGTNTEAFF
TGTGCCAGCAGCTTAATATGGGGCACAAACACTGAAGCTTTCTTT
>TRBJ2-7|TRBD1|.|TRBV7-3
CASSSGTGDYEQYF
TGTGCCAGCAGCTCTGGGACAGGGGACTACGAGCAGTACTTC
>TRBJ2-7|TRBD1|.|TRBV25-1
CASSEGTGVFYEQYF
TGTGCCAGCAGTGAAGGGACAGGGGTTTTCTACGAGCAGTACTTC
>TRBJ1-2|TRBD1|.|TRBV7-9
CASSLRDRGGPVRYTF
TGTGCCAGCAGCCTCCGGGACAGGGGAGGACCTGTCCGCTACACCTTC
>TRBJ2-2|TRBD1|.|TRBV7-9
CASSSWDRPNANTGELFF
TGTGCCAGCAGCTCATGGGACAGGCCAAACGCGAACACCGGGGAGCTGTTTTTT
>TRBJ1-5|.|.|TRBV10-2
CASHSGTWNQPQHF
TGCGCCAGTCACTCCGGGACATGGAATCAGCCCCAGCATTTT
>TRBJ2-1|TRBD2|.|TRBV7-2
CASSLAGVNNEQFF
TGTGCCAGCAGCTTGGCGGGGGTGAACAATGAGCAGTTCTTC
>TRBJ1-5|TRBD1|once|TRBV7-9
CASSPGGTGANQPQHF
TGTGCCAGCAGCCCGGGGGGGACAGGGGCTAATCAGCCCCAGCATTTT
>TRBJ1-1|.|.|TRBV14
CATQPRGYMNTEAFF
TGTGCCACCCAACCCCGGGGATACATGAACACTGAAGCTTTCTTT
>TRBJ2-1|.|once|TRBV5-1
CASVRGSGSYNEQFF
TGCGCCAGCGTACGGGGGTCGGGCTCCTACAATGAGCAGTTCTTC
>TRBJ2-3|.|few|TRBV5-4
CASSLRRDPFTDTQYF
TGTGCCAGCAGCTTGAGGCGGGACCCCTTCACAGATACGCAGTATTTT
>TRBJ1-6|TRBD1|.|TRBV7-2
CASSRQGASYNSPLHF
TGTGCCAGCAGCCGACAGGGGGCGTCCTATAATTCACCCCTCCACTTT
>TRBJ1-1|.|.|TRBV4-2
CASSQGRGRNTEAFF
TGTGCCAGCAGCCAAGGGCGGGGGAGGAACACTGAAGCTTTCTTT
>TRBJ2-2|.|.|TRBV19
CATTDTGELFF
TGTGCCACCACGGACACCGGGGAGCTGTTTTTT
>TRBJ1-6|.|.|TRBV21-1
CASSKVYKVVQGVWGNNSPLHF
TGTGCCAGCAGCAAAGTATATAAGGTGGTGCAGGGGGTGTGGGGCAATAATTCACCCCTCCACTTT
>TRBJ2-7|TRBD1|.|TRBV27
CASSLQGAIYEQYF
TGTGCCAGCAGTTTACAGGGGGCCATCTACGAGCAGTACTTC
>TRBJ2-3|TRBD2|.|TRBV7-8
CASRKEAGGSDTQYF
TGTGCCAGCAGAAAGGAAGCGGGGGGATCAGATACGCAGTATTTT
>TRBJ2-7|.|.|TRBV6-1
CASSLKDNHYEQYF
TGTGCCAGCAGTCTAAAGGACAACCACTACGAGCAGTACTTC
>TRBJ2-3|.|.|TRBV10-2
CASGDSLDTQYF
TGCGCCAGCGGAGACAGTTTAGATACGCAGTATTTT
>TRBJ1-2|.|.|TRBV6-5
CASSRGLDGYTF
TGTGCCAGCAGCCGGGGTTTAGATGGCTACACCTTC
>TRBJ2-2|.|.|TRBV7-8
CASSDRRQTTGELFF
TGTGCCAGCAGCGACAGACGGCAGACCACCGGGGAGCTGTTTTTT
>TRBJ2-5|.|.|TRBV7-2
CASSVQGGQETQYF
TGTGCCAGCAGCGTCCAGGGAGGACAAGAGACCCAGTACTTC
>TRBJ1-1|.|.|TRBV30
CAWSVLRQPNTEAFF
TGTGCCTGGAGTGTACTACGGCAACCGAACACTGAAGCTTTCTTT
>TRBJ2-5|TRBD2|.|TRBV11-2
CASSPGLTSGNQETQYF
TGTGCCAGCAGCCCGGGGCTCACTAGCGGGAACCAAGAGACCCAGTACTTC
>TRBJ2-5|.|once|TRBV6-6
CASSYVAGYVETQYF
TGTGCCAGCAGTTACGTGGCGGGGTATGTGGAGACCCAGTACTTC
>TRBJ2-3|TRBD1|once|TRBV11-2
CASSSGQPFPRTDTQYF
TGTGCCAGCAGCTCGGGACAGCCATTTCCTCGCACAGATACGCAGTATTTT
>TRBJ1-1|.|few|TRBV6-1
CASSEWAANTEAFF
TGTGCCAGCAGTGAATGGGCAGCGAACACTGAAGCTTTCTTT
>TRBJ2-3|.|.|TRBV11-2
CASSLSWASTDTQYF
TGTGCCAGCAGCTTAAGCTGGGCCAGCACAGATACGCAGTATTTT
>TRBJ1-4|.|once|TRBV7-9
CASSFTRVAGSGDEKLFF
TGTGCCAGCAGCTTCACCAGGGTAGCGGGTAGCGGTGATGAAAAACTGTTTTTT
>TRBJ2-1|TRBD2|.|TRBV15
CATSRDSLAGPDEQFF
TGTGCCACCAGCAGAGATTCACTAGCGGGGCCCGATGAGCAGTTCTTC
>TRBJ1-2|TRBD1|.|TRBV5-1
CASSSTGGVGGYTF
TGCGCCAGCAGCAGCACAGGGGGCGTCGGGGGCTACACCTTC
>TRBJ1-1|TRBD1|.|TRBV6-1
CASRPDRENTEAFF
TGTGCCAGCAGGCCCGACAGGGAGAACACTGAAGCTTTCTTT